These 3 T cell receptor beta chains came from one sample sequenced in a study of blood T cell repertoires in COVID-19. The data were produced by immunoSEQ multiplex PCR, yet TCRdb's version contains in-frame clones alone and is incomplete. The profile shows around 240,000 clones, more than 75% of them singletons. The material sequenced was PBMCs or T cells enriched from blood (not recorded which). These receptors all come from a woman in her fifties or sixties who had recovered from COVID-19.

The rearrangement uses TRBV9 and TRBJ1-5, with 8 bases that match TRBD1. There are 14 residues in the CDR3. Germline V gene sequence: CDR1 SGDLS, CDR2 YYNGEE. V was clipped by 2 bases and J by 7 bases; unmatched bases: 5. The CDR3 sequence is CASSVGQGSQPQHF. The CDR3 region has the DNA TGTGCCAGCAGCGTCGGACAGGGCAGCCAGCCCCAGCATTTT.

J is TRBJ2-7 and V is TRBV30, with D possibly matching TRBD1 (5 bases). Trimming left V 3 bases short and J 2 bases short, with 17 bases between. The CDR3 spans 15 residues. Per the germline V gene, CDR1 is GTSNPN and CDR2 is SVGIG (reference sequence). CDR3: CAWSTTGYTTYEQYF. The CDR3 nucleotides read TGTGCCTGGAGCACCACAGGATACACTACCTACGAGCAGTACTTC.

The sample holds many counts of this clone. This chain joins TRBV29-1 and TRBJ2-5; 9 bases are shared with TRBD2. The length of the CDR3 is 15 residues. Germline assignment: CDR1 SQVTM and CDR2 ANQGSEA. With 5 bases clipped from V and 2 bases from J, the junction kept 9 bases outside the gene matches. For the CDR3, the DNA is TGCAGCGTTTATAGCGGGGGTCCCTTTCAAGAGACCCAGTACTTC. As protein: CSVYSGGPFQETQYF.